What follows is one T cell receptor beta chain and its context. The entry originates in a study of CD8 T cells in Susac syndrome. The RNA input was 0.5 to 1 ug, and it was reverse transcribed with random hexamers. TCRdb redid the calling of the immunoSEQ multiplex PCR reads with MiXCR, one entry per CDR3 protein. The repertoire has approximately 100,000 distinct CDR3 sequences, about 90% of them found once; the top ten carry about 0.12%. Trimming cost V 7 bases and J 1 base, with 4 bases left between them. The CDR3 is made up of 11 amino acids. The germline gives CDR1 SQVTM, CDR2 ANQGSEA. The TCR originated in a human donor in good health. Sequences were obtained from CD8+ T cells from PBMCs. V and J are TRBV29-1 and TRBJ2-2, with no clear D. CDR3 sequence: CSAQNTGELFF. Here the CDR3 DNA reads TGCAGCGCCCAGAACACCGGGGAGCTGTTTTTT.